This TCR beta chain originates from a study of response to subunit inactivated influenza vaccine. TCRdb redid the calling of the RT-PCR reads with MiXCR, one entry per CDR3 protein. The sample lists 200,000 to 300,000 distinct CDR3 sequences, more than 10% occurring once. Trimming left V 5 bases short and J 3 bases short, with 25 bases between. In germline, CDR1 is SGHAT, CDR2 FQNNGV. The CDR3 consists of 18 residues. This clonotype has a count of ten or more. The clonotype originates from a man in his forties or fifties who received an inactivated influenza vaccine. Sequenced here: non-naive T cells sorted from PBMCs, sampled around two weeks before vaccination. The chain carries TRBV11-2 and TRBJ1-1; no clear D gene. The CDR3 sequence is CASSAYKTLPIVDTEAFF. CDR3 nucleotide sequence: TGTGCCAGCAGCGCATACAAGACTCTTCCCATTGTGGACACTGAAGCTTTCTTT.